This T cell receptor (beta chain) was sequenced for a study of control samples from healthy donors and cancer patients. Method: immunoSEQ multiplex PCR; TCRdb's copy keeps in-frame clones and lacks some. The sample lists 50,000 to 75,000 clones; roughly 90% were seen once. The sample taken for sequencing was PBMCs. The clonotype was recovered from a man between 60 and 75 years old with colorectal cancer.

CDR3 nucleotide sequence: TGTGCCAGTAGTGGCGACAGGGCCGGAAACACCATATATTTT. Translated, it gives CASSGDRAGNTIYF. The chain links TRBV19 to TRBJ1-3; TRBD1 aligns across 7 bases. The CDR3 totals 14 residues. Trimming took 5 bases from V and 4 from J; bases not matched to a gene: 5. Germline CDR1 is LNHDA and CDR2 is SQIVND (reference sequence).